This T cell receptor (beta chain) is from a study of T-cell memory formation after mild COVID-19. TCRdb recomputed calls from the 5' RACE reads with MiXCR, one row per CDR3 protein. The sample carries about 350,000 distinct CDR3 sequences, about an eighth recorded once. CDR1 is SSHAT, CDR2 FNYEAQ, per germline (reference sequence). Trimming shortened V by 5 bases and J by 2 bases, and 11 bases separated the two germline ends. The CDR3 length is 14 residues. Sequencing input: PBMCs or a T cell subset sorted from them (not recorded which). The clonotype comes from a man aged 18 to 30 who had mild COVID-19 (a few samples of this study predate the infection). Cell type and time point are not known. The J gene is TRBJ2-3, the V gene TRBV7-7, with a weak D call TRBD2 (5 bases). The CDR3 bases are TGTGCCAGCAGCAGCGGCAACCCCACAGATACGCAGTATTTT. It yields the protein CASSSGNPTDTQYF.